The 8 T cell receptor beta chains presented below share a single source sample, sequenced in a study of T cell responses to AZD1222 COVID-19 vaccine. Assay used: immunoSEQ multiplex PCR; TCRdb lists only in-frame clones, some missing. Of 90,000 to 120,000 clones listed, around nine tenths are singletons. Sequenced here: peripheral blood, sampled on day 0 of AZD1222 vaccination. All receptors come from an adult in good health.

The V gene is TRBV24-1, the J gene TRBJ1-5; perhaps TRBD1 as D (5 bases). The V end lost 5 bases, the J end lost 3 bases, and 10 bases lay between the germline ends. Germline V gene sequence: CDR1 KGHDR, CDR2 SFDVKD. There are 14 residues in the CDR3. CDR3 region: CATSGRGANQPQHF. The CDR3 region has the DNA TGTGCCACCAGTGGGCGAGGGGCCAATCAGCCCCAGCATTTT.

V is TRBV6-2 or TRBV6-3 and J is TRBJ2-7; D possibly corresponds to TRBD1 (6 bases). The CDR3 runs to 15 residues. From germline, CDR1 is MNHEY and CDR2 SVGEGT. Between the trimmed V and J ends, which lost 5 bases and 3 bases, there was a span of 17 bases. The CDR3 DNA reads as TGTGCCAGCAGTCCCCGCCAGGGGCATATCTACGAGCAGTACTTC. Its protein is CASSPRQGHIYEQYF.

This chain links TRBV5-6 with TRBJ1-4, with TRBD1 identical over 8 bases. Germline CDR1 is SGHDT and CDR2 is YYEEEE. The CDR3 is made up of 14 amino acids. V was pared by 1 base and J by 8 bases, with 4 bases of the junction left unmatched. CDR3 sequence reads: CASSLQGAGEKLFF. Here the CDR3 DNA reads TGTGCCAGCAGCTTGCAGGGGGCGGGGGAAAAACTGTTTTTT.

In DNA form, the CDR3 reads TGTGCCAGCAGAATTAAAAGGGTCGGCGTCACTGAAGCTTTCTTT. Protein sequence: CASRIKRVGVTEAFF. The rearrangement links TRBV25-1 to TRBJ1-1; D unclear. This CDR3 region has 15 residues. Per germline, CDR1 MGHDK and CDR2 SYGVNS. Trimming shortened V by 6 bases and J by 4 bases, and 18 bases separated the two germline ends. The full variable domain, its missing parts supplied by reference TRBV25-1 and TRBJ1-1, is EADIYQTPRYLVIGTGKKITLECSQTMGHDKMYWYQQDPGMELHLIHYSYGVNSTEKGDLSSESTVSRIRTEHFPLTLESARPSHTSQYLCASRIKRVGVTEAFFGQGTRLTVV.

The DNA of the CDR3 is TGCGCCAGCAGCTATACTAACGGGATGGACTATGGCTACACCTTC. Translated, it gives CASSYTNGMDYGYTF. This rearrangement joins TRBV5-1 to TRBJ1-2; unclear D gene. The CDR3 totals 15 residues. Germline CDR1 is SGHRS and CDR2 is YFSETQ. V lost 3 bases, J lost 3 bases, and 15 bases lay in between.

This clone was detected only once. Written as DNA, the CDR3 is TGTGCCATCAGTGAGTCCGGACAGGGGGCAGACACCATATATTTT. Residues: CAISESGQGADTIYF. The chain is built from TRBV10-3 and TRBJ1-3; 11 bases are a match to TRBD1. The CDR3 loop spans 15 amino acids. CDR1 ENHRY and CDR2 SYGVKD come from the germline V gene. Trimming at V came to 0 bases and at J to 8 bases, leaving 3 bases not matched to a gene.

Written as DNA, the CDR3 is TGTGCCAGCAGTGAAGGGAGGACAGGGGGCGCCCCGGACACTGAAGCTTTCTTT. Its protein is CASSEGRTGGAPDTEAFF. V is TRBV6-4 and J is TRBJ1-1, with 11 bases that match TRBD1. The CDR3 has 18 residues. CDR1 is MRHNA, CDR2 SNTAGT, per germline. V shed 3 bases, J shed 3 bases, and the junction held 12 bases outside the gene matches.

The chain combines TRBV5-6 with TRBJ1-2; 8 positions match TRBD1. Trimming removed 2 bases from V and 4 bases from J; junction bases left unmatched: 4. The CDR3 has 14 residues. The germline V gene encodes CDR1 SGHDT and CDR2 YYEEEE. The CDR3 region is CASSFRQGSYGYTF. In DNA, the CDR3 is TGTGCCAGCAGCTTTCGACAGGGGAGCTATGGCTACACCTTC.